The source of this T cell receptor (beta chain) is a study of PD-L1 blockade in urothelial cancer. Per germline, CDR1 SGHTA and CDR2 FQGNSA. Trimming shortened V by 3 bases and J by 5 bases, and 16 bases separated the two germline ends. The CDR3 sequence is 15 residues long. Profiling relied on immunoSEQ multiplex PCR, and the TCRdb table lists in-frame clones only, not all of them. The sample has some 66,000 clones, around 85% seen once; the top ten hold approximately 15%. This clone has only one observation. Time point described: pretreatment peripheral blood. Material: PBMCs, obtained around atezolizumab (anti-PD-L1) treatment. The gene calls are TRBV7-2 and TRBJ2-5, with a weak D call TRBD1 (5 bases). This clonotype originated in a man aged 60 to 75 with urothelial cancer. CDR3 region: CASSFVALAGETQYF. The CDR3 DNA is TGTGCCAGCAGCTTCGTAGCTCTCGCAGGGGAGACCCAGTACTTC. The whole variable domain, filled in from reference TRBV7-2 and TRBJ2-5, reads GAGVSQSPSNKVTEKGKDVELRCDPISGHTALYWYRQSLGQGLEFLIYFQGNSAPDKSGLPSDRFSAERTGGSVSTLTIQRTQQEDSAVYLCASSFVALAGETQYFGPGTRLLVL.